A selection of T cell receptor beta chains follows, all from one sample in a study of cytomegalovirus exposure and HLA in healthy donors. Clones were sequenced by immunoSEQ multiplex PCR, and TCRdb holds only the in-frame ones, with some missing. The table includes roughly 150,000 clones, approximately 79% detected once. The sample consisted of PBMCs. The source of these receptors is a male donor in good health and CMV-seronegative. The CDR3 runs from the conserved cysteine through the conserved F or W. A D gene is named only where the DNA matches it firmly. Clone size is not always given. Where it is, it says once, few, many or a class for expanded clones.

v_gene: TRBV28
abundance: .
d_gene: .
j_gene: TRBJ1-2
CDR3nt: TGTGCCAGCATTTCCGGGAATTATGGCTACACCTTC
CDR3aa: CASISGNYGYTF

v_gene: TRBV6-1
abundance: .
d_gene: .
j_gene: TRBJ1-4
CDR3nt: TGTGCCAGCAGTGAACCCGGGACTGAAAATGAAAAACTGTTTTTT
CDR3aa: CASSEPGTENEKLFF

v_gene: TRBV27
abundance: .
d_gene: .
j_gene: TRBJ2-7
CDR3nt: TGTGCCAGCAGTCCGTACTCCGGGACACACTACGAGCAGTACTTC
CDR3aa: CASSPYSGTHYEQYF

v_gene: TRBV2
abundance: .
d_gene: .
j_gene: TRBJ2-2
CDR3nt: TGTGCCAGCAGCACTGAGAGGAACACCGGGGAGCTGTTTTTT
CDR3aa: CASSTERNTGELFF

v_gene: TRBV4-1
abundance: .
d_gene: TRBD1
j_gene: TRBJ2-2
CDR3nt: TGCGCCAGCAGCCAAACACTGACAGGGGGTAACACCGGGGAGCTGTTTTTT
CDR3aa: CASSQTLTGGNTGELFF

v_gene: TRBV5-1
abundance: .
d_gene: .
j_gene: TRBJ2-5
CDR3nt: TGCGCCAGCAGCTCCGCCCCGGGGCAAGAGACCCAGTACTTC
CDR3aa: CASSSAPGQETQYF

v_gene: TRBV9
abundance: .
d_gene: TRBD1
j_gene: TRBJ1-2
CDR3nt: TGTGCCAGCAGCGGGATGGACAGGGGTGGGTATGGCTACACCTTC
CDR3aa: CASSGMDRGGYGYTF

v_gene: TRBV9
abundance: .
d_gene: TRBD1
j_gene: TRBJ1-6
CDR3nt: TGTGCCAGCAGCCCCGGGGGCGGGACAGGGGTTTCACCCCTCCACTTT
CDR3aa: CASSPGGGTGVSPLHF

v_gene: TRBV6-1
abundance: .
d_gene: .
j_gene: TRBJ1-1
CDR3nt: TGTGCCAGCAGTGGGGCCGGGACACCGCTGAACACTGAAGCTTTCTTT
CDR3aa: CASSGAGTPLNTEAFF

v_gene: TRBV4-3
abundance: few
d_gene: TRBD1
j_gene: TRBJ1-3
CDR3nt: TGCGCCAGCAGCCATAACCAGGGGGCCTCCATGACTTTT
CDR3aa: CASSHNQGASMTF

v_gene: TRBV5-1
abundance: .
d_gene: .
j_gene: TRBJ2-7
CDR3nt: TGCGCCAGCAGCGCCCGACTAGACTCCTACGAGCAGTACTTC
CDR3aa: CASSARLDSYEQYF

v_gene: TRBV6-5
abundance: .
d_gene: .
j_gene: TRBJ1-2
CDR3nt: TGTGCCAGCAGTTACTCGGCGGGGTATGGCTACACCTTC
CDR3aa: CASSYSAGYGYTF

v_gene: TRBV6-5
abundance: .
d_gene: TRBD1
j_gene: TRBJ1-5
CDR3nt: TGTGCCAGCAGTTACGACAGGGGTCAGCCCCAGCATTTT
CDR3aa: CASSYDRGQPQHF

v_gene: TRBV5-1
abundance: .
d_gene: .
j_gene: TRBJ2-7
CDR3nt: TGCGCCAGCAGCGCCGGAGGAGCGGCAGCCTACGAGCAGTACTTC
CDR3aa: CASSAGGAAAYEQYF

v_gene: TRBV5-1
abundance: few
d_gene: .
j_gene: TRBJ2-3
CDR3nt: TGCGCCAGCAGCCCTGGTGCGACAGATACGCAGTATTTT
CDR3aa: CASSPGATDTQYF

v_gene: TRBV18
abundance: .
d_gene: TRBD1
j_gene: TRBJ1-2
CDR3nt: TGTGCCAGCTCACCCGTGGGACAGGGAGAATCTGCGTATGGCTACACCTTC
CDR3aa: CASSPVGQGESAYGYTF